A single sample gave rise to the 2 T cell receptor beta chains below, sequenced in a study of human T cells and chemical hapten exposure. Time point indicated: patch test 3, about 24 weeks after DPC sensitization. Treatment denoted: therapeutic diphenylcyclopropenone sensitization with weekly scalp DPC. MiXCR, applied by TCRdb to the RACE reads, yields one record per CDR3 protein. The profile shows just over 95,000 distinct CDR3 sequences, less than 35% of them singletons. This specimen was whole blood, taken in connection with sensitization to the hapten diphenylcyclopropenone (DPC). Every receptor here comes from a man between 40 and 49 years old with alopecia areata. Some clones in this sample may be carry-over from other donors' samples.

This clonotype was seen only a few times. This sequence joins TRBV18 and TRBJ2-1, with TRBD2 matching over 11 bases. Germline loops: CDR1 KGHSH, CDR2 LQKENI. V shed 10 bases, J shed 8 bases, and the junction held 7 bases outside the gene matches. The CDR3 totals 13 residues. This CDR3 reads CATSIAGGDEQFF. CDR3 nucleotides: TGTGCCACCTCGATAGCGGGAGGGGATGAGCAGTTCTTC.

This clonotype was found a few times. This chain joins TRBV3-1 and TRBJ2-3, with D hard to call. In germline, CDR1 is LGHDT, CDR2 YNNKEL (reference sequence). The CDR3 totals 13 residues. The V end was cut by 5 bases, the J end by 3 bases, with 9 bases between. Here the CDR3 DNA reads TGTGCCAGCAGCGACCACACGACAGATACGCAGTATTTT. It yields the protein CASSDHTTDTQYF.